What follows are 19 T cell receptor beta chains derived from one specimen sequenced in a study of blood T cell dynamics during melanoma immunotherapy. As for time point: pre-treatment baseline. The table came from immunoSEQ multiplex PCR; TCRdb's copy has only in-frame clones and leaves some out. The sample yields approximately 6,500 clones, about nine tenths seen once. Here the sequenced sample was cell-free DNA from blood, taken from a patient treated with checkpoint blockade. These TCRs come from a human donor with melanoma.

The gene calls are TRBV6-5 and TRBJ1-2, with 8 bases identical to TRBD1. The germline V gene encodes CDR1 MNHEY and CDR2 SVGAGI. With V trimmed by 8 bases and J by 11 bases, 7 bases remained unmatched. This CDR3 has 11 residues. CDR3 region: CASQGTGRYTF. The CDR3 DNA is TGTGCCAGCCAGGGGACAGGACGGTACACCTTC.

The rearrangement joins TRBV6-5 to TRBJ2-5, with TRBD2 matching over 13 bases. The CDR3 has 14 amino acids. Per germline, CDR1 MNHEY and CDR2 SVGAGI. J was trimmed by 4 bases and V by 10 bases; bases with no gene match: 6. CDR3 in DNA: TGTGCCACCACGGGACTAGCGGGAACAGAGACCCAGTACTTC. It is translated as CATTGLAGTETQYF.

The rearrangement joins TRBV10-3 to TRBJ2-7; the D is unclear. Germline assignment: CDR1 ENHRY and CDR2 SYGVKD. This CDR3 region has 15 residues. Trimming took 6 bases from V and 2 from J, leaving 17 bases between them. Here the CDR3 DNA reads TGTGCCATCAGGGGCCCCGACAACGGACCCTACGAGCAGTACTTC. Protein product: CAIRGPDNGPYEQYF.

This CDR3 is CASSLTSGEGYEQYF. The CDR3 DNA is TGTGCCAGCAGCTTGACTAGCGGGGAGGGATACGAGCAGTACTTC. The chain joins TRBV7-6 to TRBJ2-7; 11 bases are shared with TRBD2. The trim removed 3 bases at V and 4 bases at J, leaving 5 bases unmatched. CDR3 size: 15 residues. From germline, CDR1 is SGHVS and CDR2 FNYEAQ.

The CDR3 region has the DNA TGTGCCAGCAGTCGGACAGGGGATGGCTACACCTTC. Its translation: CASSRTGDGYTF. The chain uses TRBV28 and TRBJ1-2, with TRBD1 matching over 9 bases. From germline, CDR1 is MDHEN and CDR2 SYDVKM. The CDR3 runs 12 residues. V gave up 5 bases and J gave up 6 bases; unmatched junction bases: 1.

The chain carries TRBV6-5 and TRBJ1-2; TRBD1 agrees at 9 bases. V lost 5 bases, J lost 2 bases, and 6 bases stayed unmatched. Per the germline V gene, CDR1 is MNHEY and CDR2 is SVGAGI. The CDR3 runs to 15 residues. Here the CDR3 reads CASSRPGTGNYGYTF. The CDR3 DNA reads TGTGCCAGCAGTCGTCCCGGGACAGGGAACTATGGCTACACCTTC.

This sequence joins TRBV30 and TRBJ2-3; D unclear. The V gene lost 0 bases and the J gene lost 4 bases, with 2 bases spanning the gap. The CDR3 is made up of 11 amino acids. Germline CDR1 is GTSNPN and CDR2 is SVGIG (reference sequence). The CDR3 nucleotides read TGTGCCTGGAGTGTCTCAGATACGCAGTATTTT. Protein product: CAWSVSDTQYF.

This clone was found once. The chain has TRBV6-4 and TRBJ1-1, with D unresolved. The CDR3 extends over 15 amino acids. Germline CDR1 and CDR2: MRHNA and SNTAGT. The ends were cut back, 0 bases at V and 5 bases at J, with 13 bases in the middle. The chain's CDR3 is CASSDSGIVGTEAFF. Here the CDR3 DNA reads TGTGCCAGCAGTGACTCGGGGATCGTGGGGACTGAAGCTTTCTTT.

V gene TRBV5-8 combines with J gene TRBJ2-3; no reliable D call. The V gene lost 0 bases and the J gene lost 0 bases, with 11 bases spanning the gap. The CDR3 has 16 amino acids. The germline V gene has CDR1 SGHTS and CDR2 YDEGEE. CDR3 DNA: TGTGCCAGCAGCTTGGGTCAGAGAGAGAGCACAGATACGCAGTATTTT. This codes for CASSLGQRESTDTQYF.

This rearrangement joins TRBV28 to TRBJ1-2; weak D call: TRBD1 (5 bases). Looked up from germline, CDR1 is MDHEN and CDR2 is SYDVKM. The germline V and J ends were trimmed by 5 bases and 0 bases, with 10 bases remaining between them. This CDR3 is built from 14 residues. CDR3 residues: CASSQGFANYGYTF. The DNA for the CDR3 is TGTGCCAGCAGTCAGGGATTTGCTAACTATGGCTACACCTTC.

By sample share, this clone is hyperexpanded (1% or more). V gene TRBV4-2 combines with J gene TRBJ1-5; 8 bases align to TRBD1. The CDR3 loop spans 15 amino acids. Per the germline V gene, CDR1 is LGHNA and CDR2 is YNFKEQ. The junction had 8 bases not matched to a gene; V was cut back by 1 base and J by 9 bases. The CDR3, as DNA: TGTGCCAGCAGCCAAGCCAGGACAGGGCTATGGCCCCAGCATTTT. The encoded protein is CASSQARTGLWPQHF.

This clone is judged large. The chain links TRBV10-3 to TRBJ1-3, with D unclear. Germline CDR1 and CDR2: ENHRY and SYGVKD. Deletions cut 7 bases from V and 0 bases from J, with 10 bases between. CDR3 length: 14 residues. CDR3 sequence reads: CAIMTDGSGNTIYF. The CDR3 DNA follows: TGTGCCATCATGACCGACGGCTCTGGAAACACCATATATTTT.

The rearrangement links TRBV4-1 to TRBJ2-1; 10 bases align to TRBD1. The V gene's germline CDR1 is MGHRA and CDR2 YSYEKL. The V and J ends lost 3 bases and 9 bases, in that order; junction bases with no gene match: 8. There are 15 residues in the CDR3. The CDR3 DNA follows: TGCGCCAGCAGCCAGTCCGGGACAGGGGTAAGTGAGCAGTTCTTC. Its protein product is CASSQSGTGVSEQFF.

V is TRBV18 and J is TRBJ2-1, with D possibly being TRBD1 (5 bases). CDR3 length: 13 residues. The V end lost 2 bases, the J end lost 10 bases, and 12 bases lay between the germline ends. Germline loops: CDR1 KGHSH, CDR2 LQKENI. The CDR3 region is CASSPGAPGEQFF. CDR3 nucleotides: TGTGCCAGCTCACCAGGGGCCCCCGGGGAGCAGTTCTTC.

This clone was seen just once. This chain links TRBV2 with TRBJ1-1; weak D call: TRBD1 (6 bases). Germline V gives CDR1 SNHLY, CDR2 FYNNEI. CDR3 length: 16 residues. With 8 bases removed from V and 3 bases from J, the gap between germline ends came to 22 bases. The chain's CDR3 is CASAFAFRGGDTEAFF. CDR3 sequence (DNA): TGTGCCAGCGCATTCGCCTTCAGGGGAGGGGACACTGAAGCTTTCTTT.

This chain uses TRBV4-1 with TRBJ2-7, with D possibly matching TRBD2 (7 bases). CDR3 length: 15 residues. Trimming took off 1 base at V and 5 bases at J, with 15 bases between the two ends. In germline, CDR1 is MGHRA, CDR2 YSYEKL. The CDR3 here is CASSQVPRGRDEQYF. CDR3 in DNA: TGCGCCAGCAGCCAAGTACCGCGGGGGCGAGACGAGCAGTACTTC.

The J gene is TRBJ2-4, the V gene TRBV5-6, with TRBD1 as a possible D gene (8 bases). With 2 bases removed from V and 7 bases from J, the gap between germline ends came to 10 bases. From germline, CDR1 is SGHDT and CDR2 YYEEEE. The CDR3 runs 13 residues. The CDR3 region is CASSLQGGNIQYF. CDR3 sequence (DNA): TGTGCCAGCAGCTTACAGGGGGGGAACATTCAGTACTTC. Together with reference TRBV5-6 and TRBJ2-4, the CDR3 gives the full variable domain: DAGVTQSPTHLIKTRGQQVTLRCSPKSGHDTVSWYQQALGQGPQFIFQYYEEEERQRGNFPDRFSGHQFPNYSSELNVNALLLGDSALYLCASSLQGGNIQYFGAGTRLSVL.

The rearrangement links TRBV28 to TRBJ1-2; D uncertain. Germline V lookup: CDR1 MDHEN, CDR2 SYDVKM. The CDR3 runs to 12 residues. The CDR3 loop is CAVGYPDRGYTF. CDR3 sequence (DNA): TGTGCGGTAGGGTACCCCGACCGTGGCTACACCTTC.

The DNA of the CDR3 is TGTGCCAGCAGTATAGCTAACTATGGCTACACCTTC. Encoded protein: CASSIANYGYTF. The V and J genes are TRBV5-5 and TRBJ1-2; the D is unclear. Germline assignment: CDR1 SGHKS and CDR2 YYEKEE (reference sequence). The germline V and J ends were trimmed by 5 bases and 0 bases, with 5 bases remaining between them. This CDR3 is 12 amino acids long. The variable domain in full, with the rest retrieved from reference TRBV5-5 and TRBJ1-2, is DAGVTQSPTHLIKTRGQQVTLRCSPISGHKSVSWYQQVLGQGPQFIFQYYEKEERGRGNFPDRFSARQFPNYSSELNVNALLLGDSALYLCASSIANYGYTFGSGTRLTVV.